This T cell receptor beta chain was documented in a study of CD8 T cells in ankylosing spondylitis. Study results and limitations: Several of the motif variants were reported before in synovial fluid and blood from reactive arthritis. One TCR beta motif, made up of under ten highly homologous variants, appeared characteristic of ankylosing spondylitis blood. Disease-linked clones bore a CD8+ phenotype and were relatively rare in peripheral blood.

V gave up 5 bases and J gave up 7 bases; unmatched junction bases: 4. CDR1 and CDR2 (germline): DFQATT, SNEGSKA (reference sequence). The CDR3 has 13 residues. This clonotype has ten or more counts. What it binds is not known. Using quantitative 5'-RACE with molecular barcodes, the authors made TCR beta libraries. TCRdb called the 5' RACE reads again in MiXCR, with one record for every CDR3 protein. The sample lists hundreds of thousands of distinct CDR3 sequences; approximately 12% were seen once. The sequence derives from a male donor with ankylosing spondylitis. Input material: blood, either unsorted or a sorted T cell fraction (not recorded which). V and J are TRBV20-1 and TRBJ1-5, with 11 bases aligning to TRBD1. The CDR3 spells CSAGQGAGQPQHF. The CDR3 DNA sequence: TGCAGTGCTGGACAGGGGGCAGGACAGCCCCAGCATTTT.